These 9 T cell receptor beta chains were sequenced from one sample in a study of post-analysis software for immune sequencing data. Study-wide points: Among about 5 TRBV segments more frequent in patients than controls were TRBV5-6, TRBV5-1 and TRBV20-1.

Tagging with unique molecular identifiers was a feature of the TCR beta cDNA libraries. TCRdb re-called the PCR reads through MiXCR, storing one row per CDR3 protein. This sample has 350,000 to 450,000 distinct CDR3 sequences, with approximately 38% found just once. The antigens for these receptors are not known. Sequenced sample: blood. These receptors came from a girl aged 2-15 years with multiple sclerosis.

The chain uses TRBV7-8 and TRBJ2-7; no firm D call. The V end was cut by 0 bases, the J end by 5 bases, with 8 bases between. The CDR3 length is 13 residues. CDR1 and CDR2 (germline): SGHVS, FQNEAQ. CDR3 nucleotides: TGTGCCAGCAGCTTAGCGCAGGTGGACGAGCAGTACTTC. This gives the protein CASSLAQVDEQYF.

The chain is built from TRBV28 and TRBJ2-7, with 7 bases identical to TRBD2. V was clipped by 8 bases and J by 7 bases; unmatched bases: 11. Germline assignment: CDR1 MDHEN and CDR2 SYDVKM. This CDR3 has 13 amino acids. The CDR3, as DNA: TGTGCCAGCTATGGGACTACCACTGGGGAGCAGTACTTC. Translation gives CASYGTTTGEQYF.

This clonotype was counted between two and nine times. This chain uses TRBV29-1 with TRBJ1-1, with TRBD1 as a possible D gene (5 bases). With 5 bases removed from V and 3 bases from J, the gap between germline ends came to 10 bases. The CDR3 is 12 amino acids. CDR1 and CDR2 (germline): SQVTM, ANQGSEA. CDR3 region: CSVTTGYTEAFF. The CDR3 nucleotides read TGCAGCGTTACAACAGGATACACTGAAGCTTTCTTT.

This clonotype came up a few times. This chain uses TRBV27 with TRBJ2-1; D may correspond to TRBD1 or TRBD2 (5 bases each). The CDR3 extends over 13 amino acids. The V end lost 6 bases, the J end lost 3 bases, and 9 bases lay between the germline ends. Per germline, CDR1 MNHEY and CDR2 SMNVEV (reference sequence). This chain's CDR3 is CASSRDGYNEQFF. CDR3 DNA sequence: TGTGCCAGCAGCCGGGACGGCTACAATGAGCAGTTCTTC.

This clonotype was seen only once. The gene calls are TRBV4-1 and TRBJ2-1; no clear D gene. This CDR3 is 14 amino acids long. Trimming pared 2 bases from V and 6 bases from J, leaving 11 bases between. Germline assignment: CDR1 MGHRA and CDR2 YSYEKL. This chain's CDR3 is CASSQLIRRNEQFF. As DNA, the CDR3 is TGCGCCAGCAGCCAATTAATCAGGCGCAATGAGCAGTTCTTC.

The gene calls are TRBV27 and TRBJ1-1, with D possibly being TRBD1 (6 bases). CDR3 length equals 13 residues. Germline V lookup: CDR1 MNHEY, CDR2 SMNVEV (reference sequence). With 4 bases removed from V and 1 base from J, the gap between germline ends came to 7 bases. The CDR3 loop is CASSWTENTEAFF. CDR3 DNA sequence: TGTGCCAGCAGTTGGACAGAGAACACTGAAGCTTTCTTT.

V and J are TRBV29-1 and TRBJ2-7; the D gene is possibly TRBD2 (6 bases). Judging by the DNA end, TRBJ2-5 fits better; the J call may be wrong. Per germline, CDR1 SQVTM and CDR2 ANQGSEA. The length of the CDR3 is 15 residues. The CDR3 spells CSVEWRWREEETQYF. CDR3 nucleotide sequence: TGCAGCGTTGAGTGGCGGTGGAGGGAAGAAGAGACCCAGTACTTC.

The chain links TRBV4-2 to TRBJ2-1, with 8 bases that match TRBD2. The CDR3 is 16 amino acids. Germline values: CDR1 LGHNA, CDR2 YNFKEQ. The junction had 4 bases not matched to a gene; V was cut back by 0 bases and J by 3 bases. The DNA of the CDR3 is TGTGCCAGCAGCCAAGAGGCGGGGGGCCGCTACAATGAGCAGTTCTTC. Encoded protein: CASSQEAGGRYNEQFF.

Only a few counts were recorded for this clonotype. The gene calls are TRBV29-1 and TRBJ2-5; the match to TRBD1 covers 9 bases. The CDR3 length is 15 residues. Germline V gene data show CDR1 as SQVTM and CDR2 as ANQGSEA. V dropped 4 bases and J dropped 3; count of bases not matched to a gene: 9. The CDR3 sequence is CSVVRRDREKETQYF. CDR3 DNA: TGCAGCGTTGTCCGCCGGGACAGGGAGAAAGAGACCCAGTACTTC.